The present T cell receptor beta chain was sequenced within a study of shared clonotypes between healthy human individuals. The CDR3 runs to 15 residues. The ends lost 8 bases at V and 7 bases at J; junction bases unmatched: 9. Germline assignment: CDR1 WSHSY and CDR2 SAAADI. Clones were sequenced by immunoSEQ multiplex PCR, and TCRdb holds only the in-frame ones, with some missing. The sample records about a million clones, 76% being singletons. The chain has TRBV10-2 and TRBJ2-4, with TRBD2 matching over 12 bases. This TCR was recovered from a man aged 18 to 30 in good health. The sequencing input was memory CD4+ T cells sorted from blood. Noted subset: CD45RA-negative fraction. Here the CDR3 DNA reads TGCGCCAGCGCTAGCGGGAGGGCCGTTCAGAACATTCAGTACTTC. Its translation is CASASGRAVQNIQYF.